A selection of T cell receptor beta chains follows, all from one sample in a study of T cells after yellow fever vaccination. TCRdb re-called the 5' RACE reads with MiXCR, one entry per CDR3 protein. The sample has 120,000 or so distinct CDR3 sequences; roughly 15% are singletons. Here the sequenced sample was CD8+ T cells sorted from PBMCs, taken 5 days after the yellow fever booster vaccination. These receptors were obtained from a man aged 18 to 29 who received the YFV17D yellow fever vaccine. The CDR3 runs from the conserved cysteine through the conserved F or W. Each record gives: CDR3 DNA, CDR3 protein, V gene, D gene, clone size, J gene. D genes are given only for firm matches. A clone size is listed for some rows: how often the clone was seen (once, few, many), or a class if it is expanded.

DNA: TGTGCCAGCAGCCCATACAAGGTGGAAAATGGCTACACCTTC
CDR3: CASSPYKVENGYTF
V: TRBV7-9
D: -
size: few
J: TRBJ1-2

DNA: TGTGCCAGCAGCCTCTACACCTCCACAGAATATGGCTACACCTTC
CDR3: CASSLYTSTEYGYTF
V: TRBV3-1
D: -
size: -
J: TRBJ1-2

DNA: TGTGCCAGCAGTGAGGGTAGGGGGCTGGATACGCAGTATTTT
CDR3: CASSEGRGLDTQYF
V: TRBV2
D: TRBD1
size: -
J: TRBJ2-3

DNA: TGTGCCAGCAGTTGGGGACTAGCGGGAGACACAGATACGCAGTATTTT
CDR3: CASSWGLAGDTDTQYF
V: TRBV12-3/TRBV12-4
D: TRBD2
size: few
J: TRBJ2-3

DNA: TGTGCCAGCAGCGAGGCAGGGGCGATAGCAGATACGCAGTATTTT
CDR3: CASSEAGAIADTQYF
V: TRBV9
D: -
size: -
J: TRBJ2-3

DNA: TGTGCCAGCAGCTTCGGGGGGGCCAAGTATTTT
CDR3: CASSFGGAKYF
V: TRBV7-9
D: TRBD2
size: -
J: TRBJ2-3

DNA: TGCGCCAGCGGCCGGTATGAGCAGTTCTTC
CDR3: CASGRYEQFF
V: TRBV10-2
D: -
size: many
J: TRBJ2-1

DNA: TGTGCCAGCAGCTCGGGACAGCCCTACAATGAGCAGTTCTTC
CDR3: CASSSGQPYNEQFF
V: TRBV5-4
D: TRBD1
size: -
J: TRBJ2-1

DNA: TGTGCCAGCAGCGTAGGACTAGCGGAGAACACCGGGGAGCTGTTTTTT
CDR3: CASSVGLAENTGELFF
V: TRBV9
D: TRBD2
size: -
J: TRBJ2-2

DNA: TGCAGTGCCATTCACGGGCACACAGATACGCAGTATTTT
CDR3: CSAIHGHTDTQYF
V: TRBV20-1
D: -
size: -
J: TRBJ2-3

DNA: TGTGCCAGCAGTCTGACAGAAGCGAACACCGGGGAGCTGTTTTTT
CDR3: CASSLTEANTGELFF
V: TRBV2
D: -
size: many
J: TRBJ2-2

DNA: TGTGCCAGCAGTTTGCAGAGTGAGCTGTTTTTT
CDR3: CASSLQSELFF
V: TRBV12-3/TRBV12-4
D: -
size: few
J: TRBJ2-2

DNA: TGCGCCAGCAGTCGCGAGTTATTAGAGACCCAGTACTTC
CDR3: CASSRELLETQYF
V: TRBV4-3
D: -
size: many
J: TRBJ2-5

DNA: TGTGCCAGCAGTTACTCCGGGACATCCTATGGCTACACCTTC
CDR3: CASSYSGTSYGYTF
V: TRBV6-2/TRBV6-3
D: -
size: many
J: TRBJ1-2

DNA: TGTGCCAGCAGCAGACAGGGGGGCAGTTCAGATACGCAGTATTTT
CDR3: CASSRQGGSSDTQYF
V: TRBV7-6
D: TRBD1
size: few
J: TRBJ2-3

DNA: TGCGCCAGCAGCGAAACTAGCAGCCTCCAAGAGACCCAGTACTTC
CDR3: CASSETSSLQETQYF
V: TRBV5-1
D: -
size: few
J: TRBJ2-5

DNA: TGTGCCATCAGCCCTCGGCCTCCAGATACGCAGTATTTT
CDR3: CAISPRPPDTQYF
V: TRBV10-3
D: -
size: -
J: TRBJ2-3

DNA: TGTGCCAGCAGCCAAGAAGCCCTTTATTCCGCCTGGTCCTACGAGCAGTACTTC
CDR3: CASSQEALYSAWSYEQYF
V: TRBV14
D: -
size: -
J: TRBJ2-7

DNA: TGCAGCGTTGAAGTCCCCGCGGGGGGCCGCTACGAGCAGTACTTC
CDR3: CSVEVPAGGRYEQYF
V: TRBV29-1
D: TRBD2
size: few
J: TRBJ2-7

DNA: TGTGCCAGCAGTTTTTCTAGGGACTCTGGAAACACCATATATTTT
CDR3: CASSFSRDSGNTIYF
V: TRBV27
D: -
size: -
J: TRBJ1-3

DNA: TGCAGTGCCGAAAATCGGGACCCCCGGCTGGAGCAGTACTTC
CDR3: CSAENRDPRLEQYF
V: TRBV20-1
D: -
size: few
J: TRBJ2-7

DNA: TGTGCCAGCCGCGCGCACACAGGGAACAATCAGCCCCAGCATTTT
CDR3: CASRAHTGNNQPQHF
V: TRBV4-2
D: -
size: -
J: TRBJ1-5

DNA: TGTGCCAGCAGCTTAGACAGCGCTCCCCCAGAGACCCAGTACTTC
CDR3: CASSLDSAPPETQYF
V: TRBV7-9
D: -
size: -
J: TRBJ2-5

DNA: TGTGCCAGCAGCTTAGCCGGGACAGGGGTGGAAGCTTTCTTT
CDR3: CASSLAGTGVEAFF
V: TRBV7-9
D: TRBD1
size: -
J: TRBJ1-1

DNA: TGCGCCAGCAGCTTGAGATTTTTTGTGGACACAGATACGCAGTATTTT
CDR3: CASSLRFFVDTDTQYF
V: TRBV5-1
D: -
size: few
J: TRBJ2-3

DNA: TGCGCCAGCAGCTTGGCCCGGGGGAGGAACACTGAAGCTTTCTTT
CDR3: CASSLARGRNTEAFF
V: TRBV5-1
D: -
size: few
J: TRBJ1-1

DNA: TGTGCCAGCAGCTTCCAACTAGGGGACAATGAGCAGTTCTTC
CDR3: CASSFQLGDNEQFF
V: TRBV7-6
D: -
size: -
J: TRBJ2-1

DNA: TGTGCCAGCACACCAGCGGACTCCCGCACAGATACGCAGTATTTT
CDR3: CASTPADSRTDTQYF
V: TRBV6-6
D: -
size: few
J: TRBJ2-3

DNA: TGTGCCAGCAGCGTTGCGTGGGCTAGCGGGGGGGCTGTGGTCCACGAGCAGTACTTC
CDR3: CASSVAWASGGAVVHEQYF
V: TRBV7-2
D: TRBD2
size: few
J: TRBJ2-7

DNA: TGTGCCAGCGGACTAACGAACACCGGGGAGCTGTTTTTT
CDR3: CASGLTNTGELFF
V: TRBV6-5
D: -
size: -
J: TRBJ2-2

DNA: TGTGCCTGGAACCAGGACAGCTATAATTCACCCCTCCACTTT
CDR3: CAWNQDSYNSPLHF
V: TRBV30
D: -
size: few
J: TRBJ1-6

DNA: TGTGCCAGCAGGGTGCTGGGTAATGAAAAACTGTTTTTT
CDR3: CASRVLGNEKLFF
V: TRBV6-5
D: -
size: -
J: TRBJ1-4

DNA: TGTGCCAGCAGCCAAGATATCCGGGGAGGAAAAGAGACCCAGTACTTC
CDR3: CASSQDIRGGKETQYF
V: TRBV3-1
D: -
size: once
J: TRBJ2-5

DNA: TGTGCCAGCAGCTTAGGCCCCGGGGGGGCAGCCGACACAGATACGCAGTATTTT
CDR3: CASSLGPGGAADTDTQYF
V: TRBV7-2
D: TRBD2
size: few
J: TRBJ2-3

DNA: TGTGCCAGCAATCCGGGGGGTCCGAACACTGAAGCTTTCTTT
CDR3: CASNPGGPNTEAFF
V: TRBV27
D: -
size: few
J: TRBJ1-1

DNA: TGCGCCAGCAGCTTGGGTCTAGCGAGCACAGATACGCAGTATTTT
CDR3: CASSLGLASTDTQYF
V: TRBV5-1
D: -
size: many
J: TRBJ2-3

DNA: TGTGCCAGCAGTGAATGGGGAGTCTACGAGCAGTACTTC
CDR3: CASSEWGVYEQYF
V: TRBV25-1
D: -
size: -
J: TRBJ2-7

DNA: TGTGCCAGCAGCTTCCTAGCGGGGGGGATCACAGATACGCAGTATTTT
CDR3: CASSFLAGGITDTQYF
V: TRBV11-2
D: TRBD2
size: -
J: TRBJ2-3

DNA: TGCGCCAGCAGCCAAGTTCCCAGACTAGCGGGGCCCACAGATACGCAGTATTTT
CDR3: CASSQVPRLAGPTDTQYF
V: TRBV4-1
D: TRBD2
size: -
J: TRBJ2-3

DNA: TGTGCCAGCAGCTTAGCTCTAAGGGATTTGGGGACCCAGTACTTC
CDR3: CASSLALRDLGTQYF
V: TRBV7-8
D: -
size: few
J: TRBJ2-5

DNA: TGTGCCAGCAGTTACTCGGACAGGGGGTGGGGTGAGCAGTTCTTC
CDR3: CASSYSDRGWGEQFF
V: TRBV6-6
D: TRBD1
size: few
J: TRBJ2-1

DNA: TGTGCCAGTAGTATTTTTTCGGTCCGAAAAGTGGACATTCAGTACTTC
CDR3: CASSIFSVRKVDIQYF
V: TRBV19
D: -
size: -
J: TRBJ2-4

DNA: TGCGCCAGCAGCGGGACCCTCCTCGATGAGCAGTTCTTC
CDR3: CASSGTLLDEQFF
V: TRBV10-1
D: -
size: -
J: TRBJ2-1

DNA: TGTGCCAGCAGTTCCTTAGCGGGTACGAGGGATGAGCAGTTCTTC
CDR3: CASSSLAGTRDEQFF
V: TRBV6-2/TRBV6-3
D: TRBD2
size: few
J: TRBJ2-1

DNA: TGTGCCAGCAGTGAACTGATGGGCCCAGATACGCAGTATTTT
CDR3: CASSELMGPDTQYF
V: TRBV6-1
D: -
size: few
J: TRBJ2-3

DNA: TGTGCCAGCAGCTTAGACAACTATGGCTACACCTTC
CDR3: CASSLDNYGYTF
V: TRBV7-2
D: -
size: -
J: TRBJ1-2

DNA: TGTGCCAGCAGCTTAGGGGCAGGGAATAATGAAAAACTGTTTTTT
CDR3: CASSLGAGNNEKLFF
V: TRBV7-9
D: -
size: few
J: TRBJ1-4

DNA: TGTGCCAGCAGACCAGACAGGACAACGCAGTATTTT
CDR3: CASRPDRTTQYF
V: TRBV12-1
D: -
size: -
J: TRBJ2-3

DNA: TGTGCCAGCAGTTACGGGGATTGGACCCAGTACTTC
CDR3: CASSYGDWTQYF
V: TRBV6-2/TRBV6-3
D: -
size: few
J: TRBJ2-5

DNA: TGCGCCAGCAGCCAAACCTCGATCAGGGCAGGAAGGGACAATGAGCAGTTCTTC
CDR3: CASSQTSIRAGRDNEQFF
V: TRBV4-3
D: -
size: -
J: TRBJ2-1

DNA: TGTGCCAGCAGTTTACGTCCCATGAACACTGAAGCTTTCTTT
CDR3: CASSLRPMNTEAFF
V: TRBV12-3/TRBV12-4
D: -
size: -
J: TRBJ1-1

DNA: TGTGCCAGCAGTAACCTGGAGGGGTTTGTATTCACTGAAGCTTTCTTT
CDR3: CASSNLEGFVFTEAFF
V: TRBV25-1
D: -
size: -
J: TRBJ1-1

DNA: TGTGCCAGCACCCCGGGCCGCTTCACAGATACGCAGTATTTT
CDR3: CASTPGRFTDTQYF
V: TRBV25-1
D: -
size: -
J: TRBJ2-3

DNA: TGTGCCAGCAGTGAATGGGGGACAGGGGGGTTCTATGGCTACACCTTC
CDR3: CASSEWGTGGFYGYTF
V: TRBV6-1
D: TRBD1
size: few
J: TRBJ1-2